The 32 T cell receptor beta chains below come from one sample, sequenced in a study of tumor and adjacent non-tumor tissue in lung cancer (dated by TCRdb to about 2018). Library method: multiplex PCR. The instrument was an Illumina HiSeq 2500. TCRbeta libraries were constructed through three rounds of nested PCR with primers (Table S4) according to protocols modified from ARM-PCR. The public reads were run again by TCRdb, first through fastp at Q25 and then through MiXCR, and only productive beta chains were kept. Each record represents a unique CDR3 protein, reported with the most common genes and DNA among its rows. The sample includes 220,000 or so distinct CDR3 sequences, with around 71% observed a single time. About 23% of the sample goes to the ten largest clones. Bulk unsorted tissue served as the source for RNA extraction, and RNA quality was assessed using a NanoDrop ND-1000 and an Agilent 2100.

Sequenced input: lung tumor tissue. Receptors originate from a man aged 60 to 69 with non-small cell lung cancer.

Regarding this clonotype: A junction boundary mismatches the germline segment, possibly from a read error. The rearrangement uses TRBV4-2 and TRBJ2-5, with D perhaps matching TRBD2 (5 bases). Germline CDR1 LGHNA, CDR2 YNFKEQ. The CDR3 has 14 residues. CDR3 loop: CASSQCSGKETQYF. Here the CDR3 DNA reads TGTGCCAGCAGCCAATGTTCCGGGAAAGAGACCCAATACTTC.

Details on this clonotype: A much larger clonotype is one base distant, so this may be a read error. The rearrangement links TRBV20-1 to TRBJ2-1; 11 bases are shared with TRBD2. CDR3 length: 15 amino acids. The germline V gene encodes CDR1 DFQATT and CDR2 SNEGSKA (reference sequence). J gave up 7 bases and V 8 bases, and 13 bases lay outside the gene matches. In nucleotides, the CDR3 is TGCAGTCCTGACCTACCTAGCGGGGGGTGGAATGAGCAGTTCTTC. Translating gives CSPDLPSGGWNEQFF.

Points on this clonotype: A read error may be the cause here, since a much bigger clone is one base away. The CDR3 DNA reads as TGCAGTGCTAGAGGTGTCCTAGCGGAGTACGAGAAGTACTTC. Protein sequence: CSARGVLAEYEKYF. The chain combines TRBV20-1 with TRBJ2-7; 7 bases align to TRBD2. The CDR3 length is 14 residues. Germline V gives CDR1 DFQATT, CDR2 SNEGSKA (reference sequence).

The CDR3 protein is CASSYSGRYNEQFF. In DNA, the CDR3 is TGTGCCAGCAGTTACTCGGGGCGGTACAATGAGCAGTTCTTC. The V call is TRBV6-5, the J call TRBJ2-1; a weak D match, TRBD1 (5 bases). The CDR3 covers 14 residues. Germline V lookup: CDR1 MNHEY, CDR2 SVGAGI. Deletions cut 0 bases from V and 4 bases from J, with 7 bases between.

This chain links TRBV10-3 with TRBJ1-2; TRBD1 matches 7 bases. The V segment lost 7 bases and the J segment 2 bases; nucleotides outside the gene matches: 1. Germline V gene sequence: CDR1 ENHRY, CDR2 SYGVKD. This CDR3 spans 12 amino acids. The CDR3 loop is CAIKGQNYGYTF. In nucleotides, the CDR3 is TGTGCCATCAAGGGACAGAACTATGGCTACACCTTC.

Regarding this clonotype: The junction does not match germline at one end; this may be a read error. The chain combines TRBV11-3 with TRBJ2-2; D gene unclear. The germline V gene has CDR1 SGHNT and CDR2 YENEEA. CDR3 length: 16 amino acids. The CDR3 loop is CARSSPIGRDTGELFF. The CDR3 DNA sequence: TGTGCCAGAAGCTCCCCCATAGGTCGCGACACCGGGGAGCTGTTTTTT. Looking up the rest from reference TRBV11-3 and TRBJ2-2 gives the full variable domain: EAGVVQSPRYKIIEKKQPVAFWCNPISGHNTLYWYLQNLGQGPELLIRYENEEAVDDSQLPKDRFSAERLKGVDSTLKIQPAELGDSAVYLCARSSPIGRDTGELFFGEGSRLTVL.

V is TRBV6-5 and J is TRBJ2-7, with D perhaps given as TRBD1 or TRBD2 (5 bases each). This CDR3 region has 15 residues. CDR1 MNHEY and CDR2 SVGAGI come from the germline V gene. Trimming took 10 bases from V and 2 from J, leaving 21 bases between them. The CDR3 bases are TGTGCCAACGTCAATGGGGGAGTCACTCCCTACGAGCAGTACTTC. This gives the protein CANVNGGVTPYEQYF.

On this clonotype itself: This sequence may be a read error, since a much larger clone differs from it by one base. The chain links TRBV12-3 or TRBV12-4 to TRBJ2-7, with TRBD1 identical over 7 bases. V dropped 7 bases and J dropped 1; count of bases not matched to a gene: 7. CDR3 length: 14 amino acids. The CDR3 here is CASTGTAASYEQYF. For the CDR3, the DNA is TGTGCCAGCACCGGGACAGCGGCATCCTACGAGCAGTACTTC.

V gene TRBV20-1 combines with J gene TRBJ2-7; D is ambiguous. The CDR3 length is 14 residues. V was shortened by 4 bases and J by 2 bases, with 15 bases between the two germline ends. CDR1 DFQATT and CDR2 SNEGSKA come from the germline V gene (reference sequence). Here the CDR3 reads CSAKITIDPYEQYF. CDR3 in DNA: TGCAGTGCTAAGATAACGATAGACCCCTACGAGCAGTACTTC.

This clonotype was observed a handful of times. A much bigger clone sits one base away, suggesting this may be a read error. This sequence joins TRBV11-3 and TRBJ2-2, with TRBD2 matching over 7 bases. The V segment lost 5 bases and the J segment 14 bases; nucleotides outside the gene matches: 11. The germline CDR1 and CDR2 sequences are SGHNT and YENEEA. There are 13 residues in the CDR3. This chain's CDR3 is CASSGLVVEDLFF. CDR3 DNA: TGTGCCAGCAGCGGACTAGTTGTGGAGGACCTGTTTTTT.

About this clonotype itself: This may stem from a read error, because a much larger clone lies one nucleotide away. The V and J genes are TRBV7-8 and TRBJ1-6; 8 bases fit TRBD1. Germline CDR1 is SGHVS and CDR2 is FQNEAQ. This CDR3 has 14 residues. The chain's CDR3 is CASSHGQGNSPLPF. Written as DNA, the CDR3 is TGTGCCAGCAGCCACGGACAGGGCAATTCACCCCTCCCCTTT.

On this clonotype: The CDR3 does not end in the conserved phenylalanine or tryptophan, so this is likely a read error. The chain has TRBV5-4 and TRBJ1-1; tentatively, D is TRBD1 (5 bases). The germline V gene encodes CDR1 SGHNT and CDR2 YYREEE (reference sequence). The CDR3 covers 15 residues. The CDR3 coding sequence is TGTGCCAGCAGCCCTGATGGGGGAAGGAACACTAAAGCTTTCTCT. It is translated as CASSPDGGRNTKAFS.

By share, this clonotype ranks as medium-sized. V is TRBV7-9 and J is TRBJ1-1; possibly TRBD1 for D (6 bases). Between the trimmed V and J ends, which lost 2 bases and 5 bases, there was a span of 15 bases. The CDR3 covers 15 residues. Per the germline V gene, CDR1 is SEHNR and CDR2 is FQNEAQ (reference sequence). The CDR3 sequence: CASSLTGPRSTEAFF. The CDR3 DNA reads TGTGCCAGCAGCTTAACAGGGCCCAGAAGTACTGAAGCTTTCTTT.

The sample holds many counts of this clonotype. The chain has TRBV5-5 and TRBJ2-5; no firm D call. The CDR3 sequence is 12 residues long. Germline loops: CDR1 SGHKS, CDR2 YYEKEE (reference sequence). Trimming took off 5 bases at V and 5 bases at J, with 10 bases between the two ends. The CDR3 DNA reads TGTGCCAGCAGTCCGAATTTGGAGACCCAGTACTTC. This codes for CASSPNLETQYF.

Of note for this clonotype: The conserved final phenylalanine or tryptophan is absent from the CDR3, which likely points to a read error. The DNA is left out, because the CDR3 cannot be placed on it with certainty; the CDR3 is given as TCRdb lists it. The J gene is TRBJ2-2, the V gene TRBV29-1. From germline, CDR1 is SQVTM and CDR2 ANQGSEA. The CDR3 has 12 residues if both end residues are counted. CDR3 sequence: CSVQTAIGELLL.

The rearrangement uses TRBV12-3 or TRBV12-4 and TRBJ2-1, with D possibly being TRBD1 (6 bases). The V end was cut by 9 bases, the J end by 8 bases, with 23 bases between. CDR3 size: 15 residues. The CDR3, as DNA: TGTGCCAGAGGCCGTGGTAGGGGGAGTAGGGATGAGCAGTTCTTC. It specifies CARGRGRGSRDEQFF.

A remark on this clonotype: A much larger clone differs by one base, so this may be a read error. V is TRBV20-1 and J is TRBJ2-7; 9 bases match TRBD1. The ends lost 2 bases at V and 3 bases at J; junction bases unmatched: 20. CDR3 length: 19 amino acids. The V gene's germline CDR1 is DFQATT and CDR2 SNEGSKA (reference sequence). CDR3 in amino acids: CSARCSSGTGNIPDYEQYF. The DNA for the CDR3 is TGCAGTGCTAGATGCTCATCCGGGACAGGGAACATACCTGACTACGAGCAGTACTTC.

Of note for this clonotype: This CDR3 fails to terminate in the conserved phenylalanine or tryptophan, so it likely reflects a read error. The chain is built from TRBV4-1 and TRBJ2-5; 7 bases line up with TRBD1. V lost 5 bases to trimming and J lost 4 bases; unmatched junction nucleotides: 4. Germline V gives CDR1 MGHRA, CDR2 YSYEKL. CDR3 length: 13 residues. The CDR3 loop reads CASSKDRTETQYS. The CDR3 DNA sequence: TGCGCCAGCAGCAAGGACAGGACAGAGACCCAGTACTCC.

This clonotype showed up many times. The V gene is TRBV20-1, the J gene TRBJ2-3, with D maybe TRBD2 (6 bases). Germline values: CDR1 DFQATT, CDR2 SNEGSKA (reference sequence). V lost 5 bases and J lost 2, with 17 bases in between. CDR3 size: 15 residues. The CDR3, as DNA: TGCAGTGCTCGCGACGGGGGAGCGACCACAGATACGCAGTATTTT. This sequence encodes CSARDGGATTDTQYF.

The rearrangement links TRBV4-2 to TRBJ2-5; TRBD2 agrees at 9 bases. V was pared by 5 bases and J by 3 bases, with 7 bases of the junction left unmatched. CDR3 size: 15 residues. Germline lookup yields CDR1 LGHNA and CDR2 YNFKEQ. The CDR3 coding sequence is TGTGCCAGCAGCAAGTCGGCTAGCGGGGAAGAGACCCAGTACTTC. It is translated as CASSKSASGEETQYF.

The rearrangement joins TRBV28 to TRBJ2-1; no definite D call. This CDR3 is built from 13 residues. Germline values: CDR1 MDHEN, CDR2 SYDVKM. Between the trimmed V and J ends, which lost 6 bases and 5 bases, there was a span of 11 bases. The CDR3 loop reads CASRITRHNEQFF. CDR3 coding DNA: TGTGCCAGCAGAATCACAAGGCACAATGAGCAGTTCTTC.

About this clonotype: The junction does not match germline at one end; this may be a read error. CDR3 amino acids: CASSLYLPYEQYF. In nucleotides, the CDR3 is TGTGCCAGCAGTTTATATCTCCCCTATGAGCAGTACTTC. The chain has TRBV28 and TRBJ2-7; D unclear. Germline V gives CDR1 MDHEN, CDR2 SYDVKM. This CDR3 is 13 amino acids long.

A word on this clonotype: An end of the junction does not agree with germline; a read error may underlie this. The genes are TRBV29-1 and TRBJ2-2, with 12 positions matching TRBD2. CDR1 and CDR2 (germline): SQVTM, ANQGSEA. The CDR3 is 15 amino acids. As DNA, the CDR3 is TGCAGCGTGACCGGGACTAGCGGGTTCGCCGGGGAGCTGTTTTTC. It translates to CSVTGTSGFAGELFF.

The chain couples TRBV11-2 to TRBJ2-5, with 7 bases matching TRBD2. This CDR3 region has 16 residues. Losses at the gene ends were 0 bases for V and 4 bases for J; bases not matched to a gene: 8. Germline CDR1 reads SGHAT; CDR2 reads FQNNGV. The CDR3 loop reads CASSLDRLCGGETQYF. The CDR3 DNA reads TGTGCCAGCAGCTTAGATCGTTTGTGCGGGGGAGAGACCCAGTACTTC.

Only one count was recorded for this clonotype. One end of the junction fails to match germline, which may point to a read error. The chain carries TRBV4-3 and TRBJ1-1; TRBD1 might be the D (5 bases). CDR3 length: 13 amino acids. CDR1 is LGHNA, CDR2 YSLEER, per germline. In DNA, the CDR3 is TGCTCCAGCAGCAGGGACCGGGAGGCGGGAGCTTTCTTT. This translates into CSSSRDREAGAFF.

The rearrangement uses TRBV7-9 and TRBJ1-2; D possibly corresponds to TRBD1 (6 bases). The V end was cut by 1 base, the J end by 4 bases, with 16 bases between. The germline CDR1 and CDR2 sequences are SEHNR and FQNEAQ (reference sequence). There are 16 residues in the CDR3. The DNA for the CDR3 is TGTGCCAGCAGCTTAGGGGACACTTCTGGCACCTATGGCTACACCTTC. Its translation is CASSLGDTSGTYGYTF. The full variable domain, rest sourced from reference TRBV7-9 and TRBJ1-2, is DTGVSQNPRHKITKRGQNVTFRCDPISEHNRLYWYRQTLGQGPEFLTYFQNEAQLEKSRLLSDRFSAERPKGSFSTLEIQRTEQGDSAMYLCASSLGDTSGTYGYTFGSGTRLTVV.

With respect to this clonotype: Its ends do not fully match the called genes, so a read error is possible. The chain combines TRBV11-3 with TRBJ2-2, with TRBD2 as a possible D gene (6 bases). CDR1 and CDR2 (germline): SGHNT, YENEEA. The CDR3 loop spans 15 amino acids. CDR3 in amino acids: CASIRDSANTGELFF. The CDR3 bases are TGTGCCAGCATACGGGACTCTGCGAACACCGGGGAGTTGTTTTTT.

The V call is TRBV6-6, the J call TRBJ1-5; D uncertain. Per germline, CDR1 MNHNY and CDR2 SVGAGI (reference sequence). This CDR3 comprises 18 residues. Trimming left V 2 bases short and J 2 bases short, with 19 bases between. CDR3 amino acids: CASSYPKYKDGGNQPQHF. CDR3 bases: TGTGCCAGCAGTTACCCTAAATACAAGGACGGGGGCAATCAGCCCCAGCATTTT.

The chain has TRBV2 and TRBJ2-3; perhaps TRBD2 as D (6 bases). Trimming removed 0 bases at V and 9 bases at J, with 16 bases between. The germline CDR1 and CDR2 sequences are SNHLY and FYNNEI. The CDR3 consists of 15 residues. The CDR3 here is CASSEALPGGDTQYF. The CDR3 DNA reads TGTGCCAGCAGTGAAGCGCTTCCGGGCGGGGACACGCAGTATTTT.

The J gene is TRBJ2-2, the V gene TRBV5-4; no clear D. This CDR3 spans 13 amino acids. Germline V gene data show CDR1 as SGHNT and CDR2 as YYREEE (reference sequence). V lost 9 bases and J 6 bases, leaving 15 bases between the germline ends. CDR3 sequence reads: CATILELPGELFF. DNA for the CDR3: TGTGCCACCATCTTGGAACTGCCCGGGGAGCTGTTTTTT.

With respect to this clonotype: Possible read error: a much larger clone is one base away. This sequence joins TRBV12-3 or TRBV12-4 and TRBJ2-1, with no clear D. The CDR3 is 14 residues long. This CDR3 is CSSRKNSHYNEQFF. CDR3 nucleotide sequence: TGTTCCAGCAGAAAGAACAGCCACTACAATGAGCAGTTCTTC.

The table lists this clonotype with many counts. The rearrangement links TRBV6-5 to TRBJ2-5, with D perhaps matching TRBD2 (6 bases). Germline V lookup: CDR1 MNHEY, CDR2 SVGAGI. The CDR3 is made up of 15 amino acids. V was shortened by 2 bases and J by 5 bases, with 15 bases between the two germline ends. The CDR3 coding sequence is TGTGCCAGCAGTTACGGTTGGAGGGCCCAGGAGACCCAGTACTTC. This gives the protein CASSYGWRAQETQYF.